The present entry profiles one T cell receptor (beta chain) with its context. Enrolled during active infection, Seattle patients were then followed longitudinally. The sample is drawn from a study of blood T cell repertoires in COVID-19. Study details: Samples came from the United States, Italy and Spain, spanning acute and convalescent COVID-19. PBMCs, B-cell-depleted T cells, or T cells were the source of the cDNA or gDNA that made up the material.

J lost 10 bases, V lost 5 bases, and 14 bases had no gene match. CDR1 is SEHNR, CDR2 FQNEAQ, per germline (reference sequence). The length of the CDR3 is 15 residues. Per the original data handling: Using reference gene primer amplification, nucleated cell counts were estimated. Sequenced by immunoSEQ multiplex PCR; TCRdb stores in-frame clones only, minus some. That table furnishes V, J and clone size, whereas the DNA furnished D and trimming. The table has about 240,000 clones, about nine tenths seen once; the top ten hold 0.83%. The sequence was collected from a young man with COVID-19, enrolled during active disease. V gene TRBV7-9 combines with J gene TRBJ2-1, with 7 bases matching TRBD1. Sample: peripheral blood. CDR3 sequence reads: CASSPTPGQLAEQFF. The CDR3 DNA sequence: TGTGCCAGCAGCCCTACTCCGGGACAGCTAGCCGAGCAGTTCTTC. Full variable domain (outside the CDR3, taken from reference TRBV7-9 and TRBJ2-1): DTGVSQNPRHKITKRGQNVTFRCDPISEHNRLYWYRQTLGQGPEFLTYFQNEAQLEKSRLLSDRFSAERPKGSFSTLEIQRTEQGDSAMYLCASSPTPGQLAEQFFGPGTRLTVL.